This T cell receptor beta chain was profiled in a study of Ad26.COV2.S vaccination and SARS-CoV-2 variants. Across the whole study: Enrolled in COV1001, the donor was in the Ad26.COV2.S trial arm, which received the vaccine. In the study, Ad26.COV2.S was injected intramuscularly once, or twice 56 days apart. Overall study findings and caveats: Vaccine recipients surpassed placebo recipients in spike-specific TCR breadth.

Germline V gene data show CDR1 as MNHEY and CDR2 as SMNVEV (reference sequence). Trimming pared 6 bases from V and 3 bases from J, leaving 14 bases between. There are 15 residues in the CDR3. The table came from immunoSEQ multiplex PCR; TCRdb's copy has only in-frame clones and leaves some out. Of roughly 700,000 clones listed, 80% to 90% were seen once; the top ten hold approximately 1.5%. Treatment in this sample: some 20 received Ad26.COV2.S at low or high dose, single or two shots; 5 received placebo; per-sample allocation not given. Vaccine and placebo recipients were sampled on day 63 after the first injection. It was an adult aged 18-55 years in Boston who was the donor. As regards this clone: Antigen unknown.

Sequenced here: peripheral blood, sampled in a trial of Ad26.COV2.S vaccine versus placebo. The chain uses TRBV27 and TRBJ1-4; weak D call: TRBD1 (5 bases). This clonotype was obtained from a person aged 18-65 years who received the Ad26.COV2.S COVID-19 vaccine or a placebo. CDR3 nucleotide sequence: TGTGCCAGCAGAACCCGCCGGGGCTCTAATGAAAAACTGTTTTTT. It codes for CASRTRRGSNEKLFF.